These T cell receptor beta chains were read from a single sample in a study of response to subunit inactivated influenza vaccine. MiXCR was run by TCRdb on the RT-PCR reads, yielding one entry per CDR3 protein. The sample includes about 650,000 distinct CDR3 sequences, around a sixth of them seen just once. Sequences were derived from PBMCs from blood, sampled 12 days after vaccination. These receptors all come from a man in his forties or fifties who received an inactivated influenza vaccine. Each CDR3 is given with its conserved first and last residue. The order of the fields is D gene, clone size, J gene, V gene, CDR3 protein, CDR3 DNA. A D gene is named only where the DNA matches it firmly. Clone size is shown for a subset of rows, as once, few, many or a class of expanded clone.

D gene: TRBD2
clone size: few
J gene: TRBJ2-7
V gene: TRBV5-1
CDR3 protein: CASSLRLAGGEQYF
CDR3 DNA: TGCGCCAGCAGCTTGCGTCTAGCGGGAGGCGAGCAGTACTTC

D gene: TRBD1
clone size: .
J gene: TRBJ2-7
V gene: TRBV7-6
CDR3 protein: CASSRYSPGQGTNEQYF
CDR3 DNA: TGTGCCAGCAGCAGATACAGTCCGGGACAGGGGACAAACGAGCAGTACTTC

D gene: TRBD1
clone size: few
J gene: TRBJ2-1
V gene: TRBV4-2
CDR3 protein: CASSPGQAQFF
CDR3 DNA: TGTGCCAGCAGCCCGGGACAGGCGCAGTTCTTC

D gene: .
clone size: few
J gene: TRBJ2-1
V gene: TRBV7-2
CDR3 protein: CASSPYLDRADEQFF
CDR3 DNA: TGTGCCAGCAGCCCCTACCTCGACAGAGCGGATGAGCAGTTCTTC

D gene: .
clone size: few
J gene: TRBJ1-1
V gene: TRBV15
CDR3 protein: CATRGLGNFRAFF
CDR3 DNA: TGTGCCACCAGGGGACTAGGAAATTTTCGGGCTTTCTTT

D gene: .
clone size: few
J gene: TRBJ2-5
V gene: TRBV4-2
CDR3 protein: CASSQEDRSQETQYF
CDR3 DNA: TGTGCCAGCAGCCAAGAGGACAGAAGCCAAGAGACCCAGTACTTC

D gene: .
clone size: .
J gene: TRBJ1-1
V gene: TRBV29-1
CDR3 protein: CSVKGRVGTEAFF
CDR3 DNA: TGCAGCGTTAAAGGCAGGGTGGGCACTGAAGCTTTCTTT

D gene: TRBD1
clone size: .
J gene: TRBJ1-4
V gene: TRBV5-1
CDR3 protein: CASSWGTGGPNEKLFF
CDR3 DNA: TGCGCCAGCAGCTGGGGGACAGGGGGGCCAAATGAAAAACTGTTTTTT

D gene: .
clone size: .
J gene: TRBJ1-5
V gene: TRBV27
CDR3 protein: CASSLEGLGNQPQHF
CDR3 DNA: TGTGCCAGCAGTTTAGAGGGTCTGGGGAATCAGCCCCAGCATTTT

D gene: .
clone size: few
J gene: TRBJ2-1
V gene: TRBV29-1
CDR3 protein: CSVEHRTPYNEQFF
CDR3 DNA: TGCAGCGTTGAACACAGGACCCCCTACAATGAGCAGTTCTTC

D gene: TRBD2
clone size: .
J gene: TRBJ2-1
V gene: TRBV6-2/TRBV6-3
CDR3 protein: CASRKLAGGTYNEQFF
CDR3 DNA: TGTGCCAGCAGAAAACTAGCGGGAGGCACCTACAATGAGCAGTTCTTC

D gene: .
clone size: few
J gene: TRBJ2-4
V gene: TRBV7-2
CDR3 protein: CASSLYGTKNIQYF
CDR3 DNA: TGTGCCAGCAGCTTATACGGGACCAAAAACATTCAGTACTTC

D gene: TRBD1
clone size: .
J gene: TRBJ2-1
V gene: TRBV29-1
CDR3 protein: CSVAGQRTYNEQFF
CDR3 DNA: TGCAGCGTTGCGGGACAGCGGACCTACAATGAGCAGTTCTTC

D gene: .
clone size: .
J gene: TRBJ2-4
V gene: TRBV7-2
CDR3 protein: CASSLAGPSKNIQYF
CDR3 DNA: TGTGCCAGCAGCTTAGCGGGGCCTAGCAAAAACATTCAGTACTTC

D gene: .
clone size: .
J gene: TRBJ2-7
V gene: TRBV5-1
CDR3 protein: CASKVRQGTYEQYF
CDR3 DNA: TGCGCCAGCAAAGTTCGTCAGGGCACCTACGAGCAGTACTTC

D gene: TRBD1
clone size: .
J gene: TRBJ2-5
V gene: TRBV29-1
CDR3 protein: CSVLQGSQETQYF
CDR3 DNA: TGCAGCGTTCTACAGGGGTCCCAAGAGACCCAGTACTTC

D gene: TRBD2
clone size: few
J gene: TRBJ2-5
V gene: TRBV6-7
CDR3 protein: CASSNTGTSGGCETQYF
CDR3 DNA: TGTGCCAGCAGTAATACCGGGACTAGCGGGGGTTGCGAGACCCAGTACTTC

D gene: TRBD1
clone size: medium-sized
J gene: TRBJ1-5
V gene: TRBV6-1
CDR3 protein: CASINRQGWNPQHF
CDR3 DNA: TGTGCCAGCATAAACCGACAGGGGTGGAATCCCCAGCATTTT

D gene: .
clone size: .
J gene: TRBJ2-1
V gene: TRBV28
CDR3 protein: CASSSRDGEQFF
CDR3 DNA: TGTGCCAGCAGTTCGAGGGATGGTGAGCAGTTCTTC

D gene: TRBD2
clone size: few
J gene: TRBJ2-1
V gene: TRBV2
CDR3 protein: CASSESAVLAGRDEQFF
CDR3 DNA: TGTGCCAGCAGTGAATCCGCAGTCTTAGCGGGCCGGGATGAGCAGTTCTTC

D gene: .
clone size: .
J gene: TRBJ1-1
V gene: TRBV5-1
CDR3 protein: CASSLGGGKNTEAFF
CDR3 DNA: TGCGCCAGCAGCTTGGGTGGGGGCAAGAACACTGAAGCTTTCTTT

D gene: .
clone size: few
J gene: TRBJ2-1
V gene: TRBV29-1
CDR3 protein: CSVEGIPSTYNEQFF
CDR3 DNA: TGCAGCGTTGAAGGAATACCTTCCACCTACAATGAGCAGTTCTTC

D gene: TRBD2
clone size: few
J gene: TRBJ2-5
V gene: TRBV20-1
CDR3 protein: CSATRTSGRETQYF
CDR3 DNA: TGCAGTGCAACCCGGACTAGCGGGAGGGAGACCCAGTACTTC

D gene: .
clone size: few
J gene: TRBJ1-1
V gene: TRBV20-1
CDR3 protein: CSARDEAFHRVTEAFF
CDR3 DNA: TGCAGTGCTAGAGATGAGGCATTTCATAGAGTCACTGAAGCTTTCTTT

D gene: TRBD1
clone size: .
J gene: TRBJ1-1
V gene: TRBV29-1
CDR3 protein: CSVVTGAGDTEAFF
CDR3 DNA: TGCAGCGTTGTCACAGGGGCGGGGGACACTGAAGCTTTCTTT

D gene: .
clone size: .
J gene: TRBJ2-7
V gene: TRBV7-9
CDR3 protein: CASSWGTGPVYEQYF
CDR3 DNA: TGTGCCAGCAGCTGGGGTACGGGACCCGTCTACGAGCAGTACTTC

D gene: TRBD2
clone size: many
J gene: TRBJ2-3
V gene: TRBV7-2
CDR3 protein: CASSLVAGGDTQYF
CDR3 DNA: TGTGCCAGCAGCTTAGTGGCGGGAGGGGATACGCAGTATTTT

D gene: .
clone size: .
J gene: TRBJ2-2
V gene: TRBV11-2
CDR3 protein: CASSPNMGNTGELFF
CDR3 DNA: TGTGCCAGCAGCCCTAATATGGGGAATACCGGGGAGCTGTTTTTT

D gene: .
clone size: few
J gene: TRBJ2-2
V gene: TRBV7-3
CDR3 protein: CASSVQGQGGELFF
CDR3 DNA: TGTGCCAGCAGCGTACAGGGCCAAGGCGGGGAGCTGTTTTTT

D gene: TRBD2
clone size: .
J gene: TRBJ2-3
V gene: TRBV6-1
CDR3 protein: CASSAAGGQDTQYF
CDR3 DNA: TGTGCCAGCAGTGCGGCGGGGGGGCAGGATACGCAGTATTTT